One sample yielded the 18 T cell receptor beta chains listed below, sequenced in a study of beta chain features in type 1 diabetes (dated by TCRdb to the late 2010s). Library preparation was by the immunoSEQ multiplex PCR assay. The entire amount of isolated RNA was reverse transcribed using the High Capacity cDNA Reverse Transcription Kit, so the sequenced TCRB transcripts were expressed ones. TCRdb took this table from immuneACCESS and kept in-frame rearrangements with V and J called. Such tables lack part of the clones; where checked against another copy, unresolved V genes explain under half of the gap, and the rest is unexplained. In this sample the table shows 200,000 to 250,000 clones, about 11% of which occur a single time. Jointly, the top ten make up 1% to 1.5% of the sample. Sequenced: central memory CD4+ T cells from blood. The origin of the receptors is a young man in good health.

This clone has ten or more counts. V gene TRBV30 combines with J gene TRBJ2-3; 8 bases align to TRBD1. J was trimmed by 0 bases and V by 4 bases; bases with no gene match: 12. Germline CDR1 GTSNPN, CDR2 SVGIG (reference sequence). This CDR3 region has 17 residues. CDR3 amino acids: CAWNRAGGRTSTDTQYF. The CDR3 DNA sequence: TGTGCCTGGAATAGGGCAGGGGGCAGGACAAGCACAGATACGCAGTATTTT. The whole variable domain, filled in from reference TRBV30 and TRBJ2-3, reads SQTIHQWPATLVQPVGSPLSLECTVEGTSNPNLYWYRQAAGRGLQLLFYSVGIGQISSEVPQNLSASRPQDRQFILSSKKLLLSDSGFYLCAWNRAGGRTSTDTQYFGPGTRLTVL.

The V gene is TRBV7-2, the J gene TRBJ1-5; D is possibly TRBD1 (5 bases). Germline CDR1 SGHTA, CDR2 FQGNSA. CDR3 length equals 15 residues. The V gene lost 7 bases and the J gene lost 2 bases, with 15 bases spanning the gap. The CDR3 DNA reads TGTGCCAGCACCCCCGGGGGGGTCGGCAATCAGCCCCAGCATTTT. Translated, it gives CASTPGGVGNQPQHF.

This clone appeared a single time. This chain links TRBV7-3 with TRBJ2-5, with D unresolved. Germline V CDR1 and CDR2: SGHTA, FQGTGA. This CDR3 is built from 15 residues. V lost 3 bases to trimming and J lost 5 bases, with 16 bases between them. DNA of the CDR3: TGTGCCAGCAGCTTTGCTGGCGGCTCCGGGGAGACCCAGTACTTC. Protein sequence: CASSFAGGSGETQYF. Using reference TRBV7-3 and TRBJ2-5 for the parts outside the CDR3, the full variable domain is GAGVSQTPSNKVTEKGKYVELRCDPISGHTALYWYRQSLGQGPEFLIYFQGTGAADDSGLPNDRFFAVRPEGSVSTLKIQRTERGDSAVYLCASSFAGGSGETQYFGPGTRLLVL.

The rearrangement joins TRBV6-5 to TRBJ2-7, with D hard to call. Looked up from germline, CDR1 is MNHEY and CDR2 is SVGAGI. V lost 3 bases and J 7 bases, leaving 16 bases between the germline ends. The CDR3 totals 14 residues. The CDR3 nucleotides read TGTGCCAGCAGTTATGGTGCCCCGTCGCGGGAGCAGTACTTC. Amino acid sequence: CASSYGAPSREQYF.

CDR3 in DNA: TGTGCCAGCAGCACCCAGGGGGCGAAGACTGGAAACACCATATATTTT. It is translated as CASSTQGAKTGNTIYF. The chain is built from TRBV9 and TRBJ1-3; 8 positions agree with TRBD1. V trimming: 4 bases; J trimming: 2 bases; junction bases outside the gene matches: 8. The germline V gene has CDR1 SGDLS and CDR2 YYNGEE. This CDR3 is 16 amino acids long. Full variable domain (outside the CDR3, taken from reference TRBV9 and TRBJ1-3): DSGVTQTPKHLITATGQRVTLRCSPRSGDLSVYWYQQSLDQGLQFLIQYYNGEERAKGNILERFSAQQFPDLHSELNLSSLELGDSALYFCASSTQGAKTGNTIYFGEGSWLTVV.

In this sample, this clone turned up a few times. This chain joins TRBV11-2 and TRBJ2-1; 16 bases agree with TRBD2. CDR3 length equals 17 residues. V trimming: 3 bases; J trimming: 3 bases; junction bases outside the gene matches: 2. Germline V gene sequence: CDR1 SGHAT, CDR2 FQNNGV. The CDR3 loop is CASSLGLAGGFYNEQFF. CDR3 DNA: TGTGCCAGCAGCTTGGGACTAGCGGGAGGGTTCTACAATGAGCAGTTCTTC.

V is TRBV15 and J is TRBJ2-1, with a weak D call TRBD2 (9 bases). V was cut by 0 bases and J by 5 bases, with 29 bases left in between. CDR3 size: 21 residues. CDR1 and CDR2 from the germline V gene are LNHNV and YYDKDF (reference sequence). The CDR3 reads CATSRDGGTGRLAGLDNEQFF. In DNA form, the CDR3 reads TGTGCCACCAGCAGAGATGGGGGGACAGGTCGGCTAGCGGGATTGGACAATGAGCAGTTCTTC.

Only a few counts were recorded for this clone. The rearrangement links TRBV30 to TRBJ1-1; 8 bases map to TRBD1. This CDR3 contains 17 residues. With V trimmed by 0 bases and J by 2 bases, 11 bases remained unmatched. Germline CDR1 reads GTSNPN; CDR2 reads SVGIG (reference sequence). The chain's CDR3 is CAWSVIKAGGLNTEAFF. The CDR3 region has the DNA TGTGCCTGGAGTGTAATTAAGGCAGGGGGCCTAAACACTGAAGCTTTCTTT.

The chain joins TRBV19 to TRBJ2-1, with D possibly being TRBD1 or TRBD2 (5 bases each). Germline lookup yields CDR1 LNHDA and CDR2 SQIVND (reference sequence). V lost 9 bases and J lost 4, with 10 bases in between. The CDR3 is 12 amino acids. CDR3 coding DNA: TGTGCCAGCTGGGGGAAGTACAATGAGCAGTTCTTC. It codes for CASWGKYNEQFF.

The V gene is TRBV30, the J gene TRBJ2-1; D remains ambiguous. The CDR3 extends over 11 amino acids. The V and J ends lost 1 base and 6 bases respectively, with 4 bases between them. In germline, CDR1 is GTSNPN, CDR2 SVGIG (reference sequence). CDR3 sequence (DNA): TGTGCCTGGAGTGAATCCAATGAGCAGTTCTTC. Its protein is CAWSESNEQFF.

J is TRBJ1-1 and V is TRBV7-2, with D unclear. The CDR3 has 15 amino acids. The V and J ends lost 5 bases and 6 bases respectively, with 19 bases between them. Germline V gene sequence: CDR1 SGHTA, CDR2 FQGNSA. CDR3 in amino acids: CASSPEVEGRAEAFF. CDR3 in DNA: TGTGCCAGCAGCCCCGAGGTGGAGGGAAGGGCTGAAGCTTTCTTT.

Points on this clone: A read error may account for a junction end that differs from germline. The genes are TRBV4-1 and TRBJ2-7; D is ambiguous. The CDR3 totals 13 residues. Per the germline V gene, CDR1 is MGHRA and CDR2 is YSYEKL. CDR3 residues: CASSPQPSYEQYF. As DNA, the CDR3 is TGTGCCAGCAGCCCACAGCCATCCTACGAGCAGTACTTC.

This clone was picked up a small number of times. The J gene is TRBJ2-5, the V gene TRBV5-1, with 7 bases that match TRBD2. The CDR3 has 17 residues. The germline CDR1 and CDR2 sequences are SGHRS and YFSETQ. V gave up 0 bases and J gave up 3 bases; unmatched junction bases: 11. The CDR3 here is CASSLGIAGLVEETQYF. Written as DNA, the CDR3 is TGCGCCAGCAGCTTGGGGATAGCGGGCCTCGTAGAAGAGACCCAGTACTTC.

The chain is built from TRBV4-3 and TRBJ2-3, with 8 bases lining up with TRBD2. Unmatched junction bases numbered 4, after V lost 1 base and J lost 4 bases. The germline gives CDR1 LGHNA, CDR2 YSLEER. The CDR3 extends over 15 amino acids. CDR3 in DNA: TGCGCCAGCAGCCAAGGGTCGGGGGGGGCAGATACGCAGTATTTT. Its translation: CASSQGSGGADTQYF.

In its sample, this clone was seen a few times. This chain links TRBV7-3 with TRBJ1-4; TRBD1 agrees at 7 bases. Germline V gives CDR1 SGHTA, CDR2 FQGTGA. This CDR3 region has 13 residues. V trimming: 6 bases; J trimming: 6 bases; junction bases outside the gene matches: 4. The CDR3 nucleotides read TGTGCCAGCAGTCAAGACAGGGATGAAAAACTGTTTTTT. Translation gives CASSQDRDEKLFF.

This clone was detected a few times. The rearrangement joins TRBV4-2 to TRBJ2-3; a weak D match, TRBD2 (5 bases). The germline CDR1 and CDR2 sequences are LGHNA and YNFKEQ. CDR3 length equals 14 residues. V was trimmed by 4 bases and J by 11 bases, leaving 19 bases between them. CDR3 sequence (DNA): TGTGCCAGCAGCCTCGGGATGGCAAATCGGGGGCAGTATTTT. Its protein product is CASSLGMANRGQYF.

Details on this clone: A junction end diverges from the germline sequence, so it may reflect a read error. V is TRBV4-1 and J is TRBJ2-1; no reliable D call. The germline V gene has CDR1 MGHRA and CDR2 YSYEKL. The CDR3 length is 14 residues. CDR3 loop: CASSRIGVINEQFF. The CDR3 DNA sequence: TGTGCCAGCAGCCGGATAGGTGTCATCAATGAGCAGTTCTTC.

This clone was observed many times. This sequence joins TRBV18 and TRBJ2-7; 7 bases are a match to TRBD1. The length of the CDR3 is 14 residues. In germline, CDR1 is KGHSH, CDR2 LQKENI. With V trimmed by 1 base and J by 4 bases, 4 bases remained unmatched. The CDR3: CASSPRTGSYEQYF. The CDR3, as DNA: TGTGCCAGCTCACCACGGACAGGATCATACGAGCAGTACTTC.